A single sample is the source of the 11 T cell receptor beta chains below, sequenced in a study of blood T cell repertoires in COVID-19. Measured with immunoSEQ multiplex PCR; TCRdb has only the in-frame clones, and not every one. The sample contains about 130,000 clones, approximately 88% of which appear only once. Specimen: peripheral blood. All receptors come from a man in his fifties or sixties with acute or convalescent COVID-19.

The gene calls are TRBV5-5 and TRBJ2-4; 9 nucleotides agree with TRBD2. With 4 bases clipped from V and 0 bases from J, the junction kept 5 bases outside the gene matches. The CDR3 sequence is 16 residues long. The germline V gene has CDR1 SGHKS and CDR2 YYEKEE (reference sequence). The CDR3: CASSPLAGLAKNIQYF. In nucleotides, the CDR3 is TGTGCCAGCAGCCCACTAGCGGGCCTAGCCAAAAACATTCAGTACTTC.

The chain employs TRBV27 and TRBJ1-6; 9 bases are shared with TRBD1. With 3 bases clipped from V and 10 bases from J, the junction kept 10 bases outside the gene matches. Germline lookup yields CDR1 MNHEY and CDR2 SMNVEV (reference sequence). The CDR3 extends over 16 amino acids. CDR3 nucleotide sequence: TGTGCCAGCAGTTTTCCGCCGGGACAGGGAGGCTCACCCCTCCACTTT. Protein product: CASSFPPGQGGSPLHF.

This clone came up once. The V call is TRBV27, the J call TRBJ1-2, with D perhaps TRBD1 (5 bases). The CDR3 sequence is 13 residues long. Germline-derived CDR1 and CDR2 are MNHEY and SMNVEV (reference sequence). V was pared by 6 bases and J by 1 base, with 9 bases between. CDR3 DNA: TGTGCCAGCAGGCGGGACGATAACTATGGCTACACCTTC. Its translation: CASRRDDNYGYTF.

This clone was found once. The chain combines TRBV27 with TRBJ2-7; D is possibly TRBD1 (6 bases). V gave up 1 base and J gave up 3 bases, with 10 bases separating them. The germline CDR1 and CDR2 sequences are MNHEY and SMNVEV (reference sequence). CDR3 size: 14 residues. The CDR3 is CASSLYRVGYEQYF. CDR3 coding DNA: TGTGCCAGCAGTTTATACAGGGTAGGCTACGAGCAGTACTTC.

The chain has TRBV5-4 and TRBJ2-1; TRBD1 is a possible D gene (6 bases). The CDR3 extends over 16 amino acids. Germline assignment: CDR1 SGHNT and CDR2 YYREEE (reference sequence). The V and J ends lost 0 bases and 3 bases respectively, with 13 bases between them. CDR3 coding DNA: TGTGCCAGCAGCTTGGCCGGCAGGGGTAACTACAATGAGCAGTTCTTC. Translated, it gives CASSLAGRGNYNEQFF.

This clone was seen once. The CDR3 DNA reads TGCGCCAGCAGCCAAACGAGCTCTGGAAACACCATATATTTT. Its translation is CASSQTSSGNTIYF. The chain is built from TRBV5-1 and TRBJ1-3; D ambiguous. Germline-derived CDR1 and CDR2 are SGHRS and YFSETQ. With 4 bases removed from V and 0 bases from J, the gap between germline ends came to 8 bases. The CDR3 contains 14 residues.

This clone was detected only a few times. DNA for the CDR3: TGCGCCAGCAGCCCCGACAGGAACTCTGGAAACACCATATATTTT. Translated, it gives CASSPDRNSGNTIYF. The V gene is TRBV5-1, the J gene TRBJ1-3; possibly TRBD1 for D (6 bases). V was trimmed by 4 bases and J by 0 bases, leaving 11 bases between them. Germline V gene data show CDR1 as SGHRS and CDR2 as YFSETQ. This CDR3 has 15 residues.

V and J are TRBV10-1 and TRBJ2-3, with 9 bases that match TRBD1. The germline V gene encodes CDR1 WNHNN and CDR2 SYGVQD (reference sequence). The CDR3 covers 14 residues. V was pared by 7 bases and J by 3 bases, with 5 bases of the junction left unmatched. The CDR3 coding sequence is TGCGCCAGCACCGCCGGGACAGGGACAGATACGCAGTATTTT. As protein: CASTAGTGTDTQYF.

The rearrangement links TRBV5-1 to TRBJ1-2, with a tentative D call TRBD1 (6 bases). CDR3 length: 13 amino acids. The ends were cut back, 0 bases at V and 8 bases at J, with 11 bases in the middle. Germline V gene data show CDR1 as SGHRS and CDR2 as YFSETQ. Here the CDR3 reads CASSLGTAGGYTF. The CDR3 DNA sequence: TGCGCCAGCAGCTTGGGGACAGCTGGGGGCTACACCTTC.

V usage is TRBV3-1 (or the pseudogene TRBV3-2) and J usage is TRBJ2-3; D is perhaps TRBD2 (5 bases). Germline V gene data show CDR1 as LGHDT and CDR2 as YNNKEL (reference sequence). The CDR3 contains 15 residues. V was cut by 5 bases and J by 0 bases, with 12 bases left in between. CDR3 coding DNA: TGTGCCAGCAGCTACCGACTACCCAGCACAGATACGCAGTATTTT. Translation gives CASSYRLPSTDTQYF.

V gene TRBV10-2 combines with J gene TRBJ1-1; TRBD1 matches 7 bases. CDR3 size: 13 residues. In germline, CDR1 is WSHSY, CDR2 SAAADI. After removal of 4 bases from V and 5 bases from J, the junction contained 4 bases not matched to a gene. CDR3 protein: CASSGQQGTEAFF. CDR3 nucleotides: TGCGCCAGCAGTGGGCAACAGGGGACTGAAGCTTTCTTT.